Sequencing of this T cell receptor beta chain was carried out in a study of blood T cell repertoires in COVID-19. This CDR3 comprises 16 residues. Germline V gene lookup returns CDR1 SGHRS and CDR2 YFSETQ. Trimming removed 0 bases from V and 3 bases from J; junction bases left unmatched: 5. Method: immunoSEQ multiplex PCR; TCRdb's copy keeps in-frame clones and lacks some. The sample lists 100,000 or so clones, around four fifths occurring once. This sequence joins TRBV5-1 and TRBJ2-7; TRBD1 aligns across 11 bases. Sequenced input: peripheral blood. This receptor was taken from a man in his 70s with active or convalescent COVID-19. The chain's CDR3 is CASSLASGTGGYEQYF. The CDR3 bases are TGCGCCAGCAGCTTGGCCTCCGGGACAGGGGGCTACGAGCAGTACTTC.